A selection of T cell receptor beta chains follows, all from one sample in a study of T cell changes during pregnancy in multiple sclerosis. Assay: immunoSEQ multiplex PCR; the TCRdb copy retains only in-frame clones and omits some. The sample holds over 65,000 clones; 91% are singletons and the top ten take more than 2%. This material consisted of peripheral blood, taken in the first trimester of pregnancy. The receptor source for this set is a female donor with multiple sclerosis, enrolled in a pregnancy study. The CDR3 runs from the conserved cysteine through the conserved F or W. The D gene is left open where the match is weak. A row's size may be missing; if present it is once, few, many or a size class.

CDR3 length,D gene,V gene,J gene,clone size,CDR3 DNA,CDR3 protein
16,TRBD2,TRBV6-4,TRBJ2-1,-,TGTGCCAGCAGTGCTCGGGGGAGGGCCGGAGACAATGAGCAGTTCTTC,CASSARGRAGDNEQFF
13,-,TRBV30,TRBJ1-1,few,TGTGCCTGGAGTGTACGCAGCGACACTGAAGCTTTCTTT,CAWSVRSDTEAFF
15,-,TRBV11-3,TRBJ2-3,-,TGTGCCAGCAGCCTGGACACGTTCCACACAGATACGCAGTATTTT,CASSLDTFHTDTQYF
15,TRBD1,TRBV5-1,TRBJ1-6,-,TGCGCCAGCAGCTTGGGGACAGGTGAAAATTCACCCCTCCACTTT,CASSLGTGENSPLHF
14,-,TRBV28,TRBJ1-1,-,TGTGCCAGCAGCCCAGCCGGGAGGTACACTGAAGCTTTCTTT,CASSPAGRYTEAFF
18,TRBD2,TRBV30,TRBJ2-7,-,TGTGCCTGGAGTCCTCGGCTAGCGGGATACCGAAACTCCTACGAGCAGTACTTC,CAWSPRLAGYRNSYEQYF
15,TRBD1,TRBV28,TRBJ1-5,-,TGTGCCAGCAACCCCCGGGACAGAGGAAATCAGCCCCAGCATTTT,CASNPRDRGNQPQHF
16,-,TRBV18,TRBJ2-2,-,TGTGCCAGCTCACCACTCGTCAGGGTGAACACCGGGGAGCTGTTTTTT,CASSPLVRVNTGELFF
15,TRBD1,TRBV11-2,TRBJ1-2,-,TGTGCCAGCAGCTTAGGGGGACAGGGGAACTATGGCTACACCTTC,CASSLGGQGNYGYTF
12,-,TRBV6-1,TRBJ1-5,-,TGTGCCAGCAGTGTGGGCTTCTTGCCCCAGCATTTT,CASSVGFLPQHF
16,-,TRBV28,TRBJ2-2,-,TGTGCCAGCGAAGGGAGCGGGCCTACGAACACCGGGGAGCTGTTTTTT,CASEGSGPTNTGELFF
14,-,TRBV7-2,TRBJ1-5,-,TGTGCCAGCAGCCCCGGCAGGGGCAATCAGCCCCAGCATTTT,CASSPGRGNQPQHF
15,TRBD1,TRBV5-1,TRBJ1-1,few,TGCGCCAGCAGCTTGGACAGGGGTCGGAACACTGAAGCTTTCTTT,CASSLDRGRNTEAFF
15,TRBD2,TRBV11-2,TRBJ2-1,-,TGTGCCAGCAGCTTAGGGCTAGCGGGGGGCTCTGAGCAGTTCTTC,CASSLGLAGGSEQFF
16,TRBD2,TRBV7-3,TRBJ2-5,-,TGTGCCAGCAGCTTAAGGGGCCTAGCGGGGGTAGAGACCCAGTACTTC,CASSLRGLAGVETQYF
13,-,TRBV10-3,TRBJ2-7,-,TGTGCCATCAGTGAGTCGGGCACCTACGAGCAGTACTTC,CAISESGTYEQYF